The 20 T cell receptor beta chains reported below all come from one sample, sequenced in a study of blood T cell repertoires in COVID-19. The protocol was immunoSEQ multiplex PCR, while the TCRdb copy is restricted to in-frame clones and leaves out a portion. The table includes roughly 200,000 clones, 75% to 85% detected once. The specimen sequenced was peripheral blood. The receptors here all came from a woman in her thirties or forties with COVID-19, enrolled during active disease.

The rearrangement links TRBV19 to TRBJ1-4, with a weak D call TRBD1 (6 bases). Per germline, CDR1 LNHDA and CDR2 SQIVND (reference sequence). Trimming took off 7 bases at V and 7 bases at J, with 22 bases between the two ends. This CDR3 comprises 16 residues. The CDR3 bases are TGTGCCAGTAATACCCCAAGTGGGGGACAAGGTGAAAAACTGTTTTTT. Its translation: CASNTPSGGQGEKLFF.

The chain carries TRBV19 and TRBJ2-1; a weak D match, TRBD2 (5 bases). Germline loops: CDR1 LNHDA, CDR2 SQIVND (reference sequence). V shed 7 bases and J shed 1 base, with 11 bases lying between them. The CDR3 runs to 14 residues. In nucleotides, the CDR3 is TGTGCCAGTAACGGGGAACATTCCTACAATGAGCAGTTCTTC. It is translated as CASNGEHSYNEQFF.

CDR3 sequence reads: CASSHTGIYGYTF. The CDR3 nucleotides are TGTGCCAGCAGTCATACAGGGATCTATGGCTACACCTTC. The V gene is TRBV11-2, the J gene TRBJ1-2; D is perhaps TRBD1 (6 bases). V was clipped by 6 bases and J by 4 bases, with 12 bases between them. CDR3 length equals 13 residues. CDR1 is SGHAT, CDR2 FQNNGV, per germline.

This clone was observed once. V gene TRBV12-3 or TRBV12-4 combines with J gene TRBJ1-5, with D perhaps TRBD1 (6 bases). Trimming took 6 bases from V and 6 from J, leaving 12 bases between them. The CDR3 spans 13 residues. The CDR3 sequence: CASSTQGSQPQHF. The CDR3 DNA sequence: TGTGCCAGCAGCACACAGGGATCTCAGCCCCAGCATTTT.

CDR3 in amino acids: CASSIDHGGSQPQHF. CDR3 bases: TGTGCCAGTAGTATAGATCACGGGGGAAGTCAGCCCCAGCATTTT. This chain joins TRBV19 and TRBJ1-5, with D possibly TRBD1 on 5 matching bases. The germline V gene has CDR1 LNHDA and CDR2 SQIVND (reference sequence). The V and J ends lost 0 bases and 6 bases respectively, with 12 bases between them. The CDR3 is made up of 15 amino acids.

There are a few counts of this clone. The rearrangement uses TRBV6-5 and TRBJ2-7; 8 bases are shared with TRBD1. Germline V CDR1 and CDR2: MNHEY, SVGAGI. This CDR3 spans 12 amino acids. The V segment lost 6 bases and the J segment 5 bases; nucleotides outside the gene matches: 3. DNA of the CDR3: TGTGCCAGCAGCCAGGGGGCGAACGAGCAGTACTTC. Translating gives CASSQGANEQYF.

The rearrangement joins TRBV5-1 to TRBJ2-7; TRBD2 agrees at 10 bases. Looked up from germline, CDR1 is SGHRS and CDR2 is YFSETQ. The V and J ends lost 1 base and 4 bases, in that order; junction bases with no gene match: 8. This CDR3 region has 16 residues. The CDR3 DNA follows: TGCGCCAGCAGCTTGACCGGGACTAGCGTCTCATACGAGCAGTACTTC. Translated, it gives CASSLTGTSVSYEQYF.

This clone was detected only once. V and J are TRBV10-3 and TRBJ1-4; no clear D. The V end lost 0 bases, the J end lost 8 bases, and 13 bases lay between the germline ends. There are 15 residues in the CDR3. Germline loops: CDR1 ENHRY, CDR2 SYGVKD. The CDR3 DNA reads as TGTGCCATCAGTGAGTCGATGGGTGCGGGGGAAAAACTGTTTTTT. Residues: CAISESMGAGEKLFF.

This clone showed up just once. CDR3 sequence (DNA): TGTGCCAGTACCTCGGGACAGTTAAACACTGAAGCTTTCTTT. This sequence encodes CASTSGQLNTEAFF. J is TRBJ1-1 and V is TRBV19; 7 nucleotides align to TRBD1. Trimming took 7 bases from V and 2 from J; bases not matched to a gene: 7. Germline CDR1 LNHDA, CDR2 SQIVND (reference sequence). The CDR3 contains 14 residues. Combining the CDR3 with reference TRBV19 and TRBJ1-1 gives the whole variable domain DGGITQSPKYLFRKEGQNVTLSCEQNLNHDAMYWYRQDPGQGLRLIYYSQIVNDFQKGDIAEGYSVSREKKESFPLTVTSAQKNPTAFYLCASTSGQLNTEAFFGQGTRLTVV.

The rearrangement joins TRBV5-4 to TRBJ1-1, with a tentative D call TRBD1 (5 bases). CDR3 length: 15 residues. The V end was cut by 1 base, the J end by 4 bases, with 14 bases between. Germline loops: CDR1 SGHNT, CDR2 YYREEE (reference sequence). For the CDR3, the DNA is TGTGCCAGCAGCTTGATGTCAGGGTCAAGCACTGAAGCTTTCTTT. Translation: CASSLMSGSSTEAFF.

This chain joins TRBV5-4 and TRBJ2-2; the match to TRBD2 covers 10 bases. CDR1 and CDR2 from the germline V gene are SGHNT and YYREEE (reference sequence). Trimming removed 0 bases from V and 1 base from J; junction bases left unmatched: 6. This CDR3 is built from 18 residues. CDR3 bases: TGTGCCAGCAGCTTGGCACTAGCGGGGACTCAGAACACCGGGGAGCTGTTTTTT. As protein: CASSLALAGTQNTGELFF. Full variable domain (outside the CDR3, taken from reference TRBV5-4 and TRBJ2-2): ETGVTQSPTHLIKTRGQQVTLRCSSQSGHNTVSWYQQALGQGPQFIFQYYREEENGRGNFPPRFSGLQFPNYSSELNVNALELDDSALYLCASSLALAGTQNTGELFFGEGSRLTVL.

J is TRBJ1-1 and V is TRBV3-1 (or the pseudogene TRBV3-2), with TRBD1 matching over 7 bases. The V and J ends lost 3 bases and 4 bases, in that order; junction bases with no gene match: 2. Germline CDR1 and CDR2: LGHDT and YNNKEL (reference sequence). This CDR3 spans 13 amino acids. The CDR3 spells CASSQSGGTEAFF. The CDR3 DNA follows: TGTGCCAGCAGCCAGTCAGGGGGCACTGAAGCTTTCTTT.

This chain links TRBV6-5 with TRBJ1-4, with 7 bases aligning to TRBD1. In germline, CDR1 is MNHEY, CDR2 SVGAGI. V lost 4 bases and J lost 8; bases outside the gene matches: 13. This CDR3 region has 16 residues. Here the CDR3 reads CASSSSWTGAGEKLFF. CDR3 DNA sequence: TGTGCCAGCAGTTCCTCGTGGACAGGAGCAGGAGAAAAACTGTTTTTT.

Many counts were recorded for this clone. The chain is built from TRBV2 and TRBJ2-7; 7 positions agree with TRBD1. Trimming removed 9 bases from V and 0 bases from J; junction bases left unmatched: 2. The length of the CDR3 is 12 residues. Germline CDR1 reads SNHLY; CDR2 reads FYNNEI. The CDR3: CASTGDSYEQYF. The CDR3 DNA follows: TGTGCCAGTACAGGGGACTCCTACGAGCAGTACTTC.

The chain combines TRBV18 with TRBJ2-2, with no clear D. CDR3 length: 13 residues. Germline assignment: CDR1 KGHSH and CDR2 LQKENI. V lost 2 bases to trimming and J lost 5 bases, with 6 bases between them. For the CDR3, the DNA is TGTGCCAGCTCACCAATCGCGACCGGGGAGCTGTTTTTT. Translation: CASSPIATGELFF.

J is TRBJ2-4 and V is TRBV2; 9 bases agree with TRBD2. The CDR3 contains 13 residues. After removal of 6 bases from V and 5 bases from J, the junction contained 2 bases not matched to a gene. Germline CDR1 is SNHLY and CDR2 is FYNNEI. Here the CDR3 DNA reads TGTGCCAGCAGGGGACTAGCAGAAAACATTCAGTACTTC. It is translated as CASRGLAENIQYF.

The rearrangement joins TRBV28 to TRBJ2-3, with TRBD2 matching 11 bases. V shed 6 bases and J 0 bases; nucleotides not matched to a gene: 8. CDR3 length equals 17 residues. Germline assignment: CDR1 MDHEN and CDR2 SYDVKM. CDR3 sequence (DNA): TGTGCCAGCAGCCACTCAACTAGCGGGGGTAGCACAGATACGCAGTATTTT. Amino acids: CASSHSTSGGSTDTQYF.

The genes are TRBV19 and TRBJ2-4, with TRBD2 matching 13 bases. V shed 8 bases, J shed 4 bases, and the junction held 5 bases outside the gene matches. Germline-derived CDR1 and CDR2 are LNHDA and SQIVND (reference sequence). This CDR3 contains 15 residues. The CDR3 sequence: CASATSGGAKNIQYF. The CDR3 DNA sequence: TGTGCCAGTGCTACTAGCGGGGGGGCTAAAAACATTCAGTACTTC.

Only a few counts were recorded for this clone. The chain combines TRBV11-2 with TRBJ1-1, with D uncertain. V dropped 2 bases and J dropped 0 bases, with 7 bases sitting between them. The germline V gene has CDR1 SGHAT and CDR2 FQNNGV. This CDR3 has 14 amino acids. CDR3 region: CASSLSQMNTEAFF. The CDR3 nucleotides are TGTGCCAGCAGCTTATCACAGATGAACACTGAAGCTTTCTTT.

This chain links TRBV4-3 with TRBJ2-1, with TRBD2 as a possible D gene (5 bases). CDR3 length equals 14 residues. Germline CDR1 LGHNA, CDR2 YSLEER. V shed 4 bases and J shed 3 bases, with 10 bases lying between them. CDR3 bases: TGCGCCAGCAGCCGGACGGACTTCTACAATGAGCAGTTCTTC. Translated, it gives CASSRTDFYNEQFF.